The present entry profiles one T cell receptor beta chain with its context. Its antigen is unknown. This sample was included in a study of blood T cells in healthy people across ages. The use of a sample-barcoded 5' primer and a J-beta primer mix characterized a second PCR of roughly 6 to 11 cycles. Each cDNA molecule carried a tag from a template-switch adaptor that contained 12 random nucleotides. In TCRdb, the 5' RACE reads were re-called with MiXCR into one record per CDR3 protein. The repertoire holds about 640,000 distinct CDR3 sequences, with roughly 53% as singletons. PBMCs numbering at least 6.5 million were isolated per sample. V lost 7 bases to trimming and J lost 4 bases, with 16 bases between them. Germline lookup yields CDR1 LNHDA and CDR2 SQIVND (reference sequence). This CDR3 comprises 14 residues. General study points: It was not known whether donors were CMV positive (a possible confounder of expanded clonotype changes). In older individuals, TCR beta diversity per million T cells was lower, falling roughly linearly with age.

The source of this sequence is a man in his sixties in good health. Sequencing input: blood. The V call is TRBV19, the J call TRBJ1-2; D is possibly TRBD1 (5 bases). Here the CDR3 reads CASTETGTVYGYTF. The CDR3 DNA is TGTGCCAGTACGGAAACTGGGACTGTCTATGGCTACACCTTC. The full variable domain, its missing parts supplied by reference TRBV19 and TRBJ1-2, is DGGITQSPKYLFRKEGQNVTLSCEQNLNHDAMYWYRQDPGQGLRLIYYSQIVNDFQKGDIAEGYSVSREKKESFPLTVTSAQKNPTAFYLCASTETGTVYGYTFGSGTRLTVV.